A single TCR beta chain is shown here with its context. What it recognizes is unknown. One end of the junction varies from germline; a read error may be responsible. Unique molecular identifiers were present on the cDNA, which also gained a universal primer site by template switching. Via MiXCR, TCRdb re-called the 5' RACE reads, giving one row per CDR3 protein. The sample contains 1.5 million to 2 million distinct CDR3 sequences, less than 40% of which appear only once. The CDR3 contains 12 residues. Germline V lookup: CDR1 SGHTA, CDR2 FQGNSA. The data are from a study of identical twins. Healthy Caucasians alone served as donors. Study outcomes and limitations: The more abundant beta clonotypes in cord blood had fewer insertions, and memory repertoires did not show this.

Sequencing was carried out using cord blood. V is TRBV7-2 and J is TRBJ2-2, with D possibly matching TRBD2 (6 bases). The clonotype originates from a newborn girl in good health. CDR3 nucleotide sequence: TGTGCCAGCAGCTTCTTCACCGGGGGGCTGTTTTTT. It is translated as CASSFFTGGLFF.